This T cell receptor beta chain originates from a study of regulatory T cells in long-lasting Graves disease. The ends were cut back, 4 bases at V and 5 bases at J, with 8 bases in the middle. The CDR3 extends over 13 amino acids. The sample's time point: newly diagnosed GD, antithyroid drugs for less than 3 months. From PBMCs, RNA was extracted and then used to make the TCR library. In Xi'an, China, an endocrinology department was the source of patients. This clonotype was seen repeatedly, ten times or more. TCR beta libraries were built with iRepertoire HTBI primers and Arm-PCR of CDR3 regions. Each CDR3 protein is one row after TCRdb ran MiXCR on the multiplex PCR reads. This table has 540,000 or so distinct CDR3 sequences, approximately 13% appearing once. These data also featured in a second study, about T cells in Graves' hyperthyroidism and ophthalmopathy. That study reports: Before onset, by a median of approximately 6.8 months, the model predicted ophthalmopathy.

The sequenced sample was peripheral blood mononuclear cells (PBMCs), obtained at new diagnosis, from a patient treated with antithyroid drugs. V is TRBV12-3 or TRBV12-4 and J is TRBJ2-2, with D perhaps matching TRBD1 (6 bases). This receptor was taken from a man aged 25 to 45 with Graves disease. This CDR3 reads CASSSQGTGELFF. The DNA of the CDR3 is TGTGCCAGCAGTTCACAGGGAACCGGGGAGCTGTTTTTT.